The sequence of this T cell receptor (beta chain) was determined in a study of beta chain features in type 1 diabetes. Study outcomes and limitations: Whatever favoring of shorter templates PCR might show would apply equally to patients and controls. Type 1 diabetes patients had moderately but significantly shorter TCRB CDR3s in all four CD4+ subsets. Reads derived from cDNA could over-represent cells showing high TCR expression.

The germline gives CDR1 KGHSH, CDR2 LQKENI. The CDR3 totals 15 residues. V lost 5 bases to trimming and J lost 1 base, with 14 bases between them. As every portion of the isolated RNA was reverse transcribed, the sequencing read expressed TCRB transcripts. Sequenced by immunoSEQ multiplex PCR; TCRdb stores in-frame clones only, minus some. The sample has hundreds of thousands of clones; approximately 12% are singletons. One heparinised blood draw averaging roughly 100 mL was given by each donor. A word on this clone: The antigen remains unidentified.

The sample consisted of naive CD4+ T cells from blood. This TCR came from a man aged 18 to 30 in good health. The rearrangement joins TRBV18 to TRBJ1-2; TRBD1 might be the D (5 bases). Here the CDR3 DNA reads TGTGCCAGCTCAGAATCAGGGATTAATAACTATGGCTACACCTTC. It is translated as CASSESGINNYGYTF.